This section outlines one T cell receptor (beta chain) sequence together with its context. These data are taken from a study of blood T cell repertoires in COVID-19. Between the trimmed V and J ends, which lost 5 bases and 0 bases, there was a span of 9 bases. The CDR3 is 14 amino acids. Germline assignment: CDR1 SGHTA and CDR2 FQGTGA. TCRdb's table, derived via immunoSEQ multiplex PCR, lists solely in-frame clones and lacks some. The table includes around 370,000 clones, 88% detected once. The origin of this receptor is a woman between 18 and 29 years old who had recovered from COVID-19. Sequencing was carried out using PBMCs or T cells enriched from blood (not recorded which). The chain couples TRBV7-3 to TRBJ2-3; D unresolved. The CDR3 DNA reads TGTGCCAGCAGCCCCACGACTAGCACAGATACGCAGTATTTT. The encoded protein is CASSPTTSTDTQYF.